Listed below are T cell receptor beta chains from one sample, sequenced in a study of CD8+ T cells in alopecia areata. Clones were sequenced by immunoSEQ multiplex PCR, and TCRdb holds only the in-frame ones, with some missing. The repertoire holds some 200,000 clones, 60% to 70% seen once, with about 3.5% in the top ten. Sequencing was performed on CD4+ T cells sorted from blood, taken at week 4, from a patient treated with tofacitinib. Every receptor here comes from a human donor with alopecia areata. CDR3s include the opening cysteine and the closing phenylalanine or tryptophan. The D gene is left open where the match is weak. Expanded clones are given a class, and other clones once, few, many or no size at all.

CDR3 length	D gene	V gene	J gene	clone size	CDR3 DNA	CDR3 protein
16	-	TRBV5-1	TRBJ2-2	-	TGCGCCAGCAGCTTGGTCCGGGGGCCGAACACCGGGGAGCTGTTTTTT	CASSLVRGPNTGELFF
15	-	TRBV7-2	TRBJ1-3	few	TGTGCCAGCAGCCCCCGACTGGACTCTGGAAACACCATATATTTT	CASSPRLDSGNTIYF
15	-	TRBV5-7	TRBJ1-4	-	TGTGCCAGCAGCTTACGAGACCTGGGAAATGAAAAACTGTTTTTT	CASSLRDLGNEKLFF
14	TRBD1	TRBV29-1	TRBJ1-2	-	TGCAGCGTTTCGACAGGGGGCGGTATCTATGGCTACACCTTC	CSVSTGGGIYGYTF
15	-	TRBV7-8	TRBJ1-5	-	TGTGCCAGCAGCCCAGGCAGGTTCGGGCGTCAGCCCCAGCATTTT	CASSPGRFGRQPQHF
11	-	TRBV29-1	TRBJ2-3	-	TGCAGCGTTGAGGACGGCGATACGCAGTATTTT	CSVEDGDTQYF
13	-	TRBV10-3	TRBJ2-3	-	TGTGCCATCAGGGCCGGGACGTTGGATACGCAGTATTTT	CAIRAGTLDTQYF
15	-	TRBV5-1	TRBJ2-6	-	TGCGCCAGCAGCTTGGGGGGCTCTGGGGCCAACGTCCTGACTTTC	CASSLGGSGANVLTF
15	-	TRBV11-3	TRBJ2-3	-	TGTGCCAGCAGCTTAAACCAGCAAGCCACAGATACGCAGTATTTT	CASSLNQQATDTQYF
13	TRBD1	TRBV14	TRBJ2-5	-	TGTGCCAGCAGGGACAGGGTGCAAGAGACCCAGTACTTC	CASRDRVQETQYF
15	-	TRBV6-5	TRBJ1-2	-	TGTGCCAGCAGCCGAGGACAATTTATTAACTATGGCTACACCTTC	CASSRGQFINYGYTF
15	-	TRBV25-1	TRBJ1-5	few	TGTGCCAGCAGTGAATCCGGGAGAGTCAATCAGCCCCAGCATTTT	CASSESGRVNQPQHF
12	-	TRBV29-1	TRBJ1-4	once	TGCAGCGTCTACTCGGGTAATGAAAAACTGTTTTTT	CSVYSGNEKLFF
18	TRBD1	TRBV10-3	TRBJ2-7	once	TGTGCCATCAGTGACGCCCCGATCCCCGGGACAGGGGCCAACGAGCAGTACTTC	CAISDAPIPGTGANEQYF
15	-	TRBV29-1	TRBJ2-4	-	TGCAGCGTGGCAACAGGGAGGGGGGCCAAAAACATTCAGTACTTC	CSVATGRGAKNIQYF
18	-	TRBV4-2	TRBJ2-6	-	TGTGCCAGCAGCCCCTCAAGTTCCCGGGGCGCCGGGGCCAACGTCCTGACTTTC	CASSPSSSRGAGANVLTF
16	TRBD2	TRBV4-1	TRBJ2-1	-	TGCGCCAGCACCTCGGGGGGGTCCCACTCCTACAATGAGCAGTTCTTC	CASTSGGSHSYNEQFF
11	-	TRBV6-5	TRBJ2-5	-	TGTGCCAGCAGGGGTCCGGGCGCTGACTACTTC	CASRGPGADYF
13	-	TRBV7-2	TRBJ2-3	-	TGTGCCAGCAGCCCCACCACGACAGATACGCAGTATTTT	CASSPTTTDTQYF
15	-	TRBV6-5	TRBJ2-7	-	TGTGCCAGCAGTTACGCTGGGACACCTAGCTACGAGCAGTACTTC	CASSYAGTPSYEQYF
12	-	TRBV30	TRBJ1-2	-	TGTGCCTGGTTGTTGCAGGGACATGGCTACACCTTC	CAWLLQGHGYTF
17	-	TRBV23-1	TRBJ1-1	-	TGCGCCAGCAGTCAATCCCGGCCGGGGCAAGGATTCACTGAAGCTTTCTTT	CASSQSRPGQGFTEAFF
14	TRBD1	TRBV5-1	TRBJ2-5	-	TGCGCCAGCAGCTTGAACAGGGGGGAAGAGACCCAGTACTTC	CASSLNRGEETQYF
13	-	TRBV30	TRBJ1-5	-	TGTGCCTGGAGTACCTACCGGGATCAGCCCCAGCATTTT	CAWSTYRDQPQHF
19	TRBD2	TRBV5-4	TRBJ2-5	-	TGTGCCAGCAGTCAAGGGACTAGCGGGGGGGCAGGCGTTCGAGAGACCCAGTACTTC	CASSQGTSGGAGVRETQYF
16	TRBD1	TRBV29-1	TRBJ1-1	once	TGCAGCGTCCAAAGGACAGGGGCCCGATGGAGCACTGAAGCTTTCTTT	CSVQRTGARWSTEAFF
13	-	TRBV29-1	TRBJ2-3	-	TGCAGCGCCTCGGGACCAGGGGAAGATACGCAGTATTTT	CSASGPGEDTQYF
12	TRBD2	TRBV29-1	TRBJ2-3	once	TGCAGCGTTGATCCTAGCGGCGATACGCAGTATTTT	CSVDPSGDTQYF
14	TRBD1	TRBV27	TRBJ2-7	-	TGTGCCAGCAGTCCGACAGGGTTACCCTACGAGCAGTACTTC	CASSPTGLPYEQYF
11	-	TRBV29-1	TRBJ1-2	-	TGCAGCGTTGGGGGGGATTATGGCTACACCTTC	CSVGGDYGYTF
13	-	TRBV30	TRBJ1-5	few	TGTGCCTGGACAAAGGACAGCAATCAGCCCCAGCATTTT	CAWTKDSNQPQHF
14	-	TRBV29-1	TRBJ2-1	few	TGCAGCGTTCGAGTCCAGGGGTCCTACAATGAGCAGTTCTTC	CSVRVQGSYNEQFF
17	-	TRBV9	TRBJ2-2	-	TGTGCCAGCAGCGCTCCCCGGGGCCAACCTCAGTGGGGGGAGCTGTTTTTT	CASSAPRGQPQWGELFF
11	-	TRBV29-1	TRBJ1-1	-	TGCAGCGCTGAAGACCCGGAGAGAGCTTTCTTT	CSAEDPERAFF
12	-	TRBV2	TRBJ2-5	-	TGTGCCAGCAGTGTGGGTCTAGAGACCCAGTACTTC	CASSVGLETQYF
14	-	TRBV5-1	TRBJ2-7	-	TGCGCCAGCAGCTTGGGTCCAGGGGCCTACGAGCAGTACTTC	CASSLGPGAYEQYF
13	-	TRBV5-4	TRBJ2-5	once	TGTGCCAGCAAAACAGCTACCCAAGAGACCCAGTACTTC	CASKTATQETQYF
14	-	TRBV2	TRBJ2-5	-	TGTGCCAGCTTGCCCCGGGACGACCAAGAGACCCAGTACTTC	CASLPRDDQETQYF
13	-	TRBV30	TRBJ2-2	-	TGTGCCTGGAGTGGAAGGGGACACCCGGAGCTGTTTTTT	CAWSGRGHPELFF
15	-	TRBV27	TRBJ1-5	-	TGTGCCAGCAGCCCCGGTCCCGGGACGGGTCAGCCCCAGCATTTT	CASSPGPGTGQPQHF
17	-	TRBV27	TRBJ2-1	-	TGTGCCAGCAGTTTATCTGACAGGAGAAGCTCCTACAATGAGCAGTTCTTC	CASSLSDRRSSYNEQFF